This TCR beta chain was recorded in a study of spatial heterogeneity in lung cancer. TCRdb passed the 5' RACE reads through MiXCR, listing each CDR3 protein once. The sample has 40,000 or so distinct CDR3 sequences, roughly 4.9% seen once. The time point: sample taken at primary tumor resection. Unsorted whole RNA from tumor, nontumor lung or frozen PBMC underwent sequencing. This clonotype was detected ten times or more. The CDR3 is 16 amino acids. Germline V gene sequence: CDR1 SNHLY, CDR2 FYNNEI. The trim removed 1 base at V and 4 bases at J, leaving 7 bases unmatched. J is TRBJ2-5 and V is TRBV2; 9 bases are shared with TRBD2. This specimen was PBMCs, taken at surgery. The TCR sequence derives from a female donor with early-stage non-small cell lung cancer. DNA for the CDR3: TGTGCCAGCAGTGAAGGGAAGGGACTAGCAGGAGAGACCCAGTACTTC. It encodes CASSEGKGLAGETQYF.